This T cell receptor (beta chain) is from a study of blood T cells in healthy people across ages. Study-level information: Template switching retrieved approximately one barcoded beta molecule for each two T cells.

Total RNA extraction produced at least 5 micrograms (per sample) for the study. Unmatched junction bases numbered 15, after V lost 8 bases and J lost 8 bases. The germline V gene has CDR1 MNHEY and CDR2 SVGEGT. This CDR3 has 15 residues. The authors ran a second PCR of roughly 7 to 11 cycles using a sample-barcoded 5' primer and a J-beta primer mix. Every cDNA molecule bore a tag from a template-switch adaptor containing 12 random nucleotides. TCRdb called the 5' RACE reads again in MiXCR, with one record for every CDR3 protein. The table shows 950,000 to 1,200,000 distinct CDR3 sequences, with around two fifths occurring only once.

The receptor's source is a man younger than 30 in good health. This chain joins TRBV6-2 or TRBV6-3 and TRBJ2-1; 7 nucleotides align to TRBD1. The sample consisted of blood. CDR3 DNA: TGTGCCAGCTTGCCCTTATTGACAGGGATCGATGAGCAGTTCTTC. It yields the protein CASLPLLTGIDEQFF.